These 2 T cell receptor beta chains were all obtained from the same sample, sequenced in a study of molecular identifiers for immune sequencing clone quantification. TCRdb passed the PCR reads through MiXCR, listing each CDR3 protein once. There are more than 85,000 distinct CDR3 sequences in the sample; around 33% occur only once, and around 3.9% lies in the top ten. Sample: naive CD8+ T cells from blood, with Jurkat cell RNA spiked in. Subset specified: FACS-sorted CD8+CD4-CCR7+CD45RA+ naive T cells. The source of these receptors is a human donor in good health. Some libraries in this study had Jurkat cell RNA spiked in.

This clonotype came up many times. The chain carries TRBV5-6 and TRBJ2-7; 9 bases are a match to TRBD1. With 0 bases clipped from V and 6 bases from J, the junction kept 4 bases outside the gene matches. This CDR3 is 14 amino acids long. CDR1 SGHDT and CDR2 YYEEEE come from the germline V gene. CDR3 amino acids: CASSLGTGAPEQYF. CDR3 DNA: TGTGCCAGCAGCTTGGGGACAGGGGCCCCCGAGCAGTACTTC.

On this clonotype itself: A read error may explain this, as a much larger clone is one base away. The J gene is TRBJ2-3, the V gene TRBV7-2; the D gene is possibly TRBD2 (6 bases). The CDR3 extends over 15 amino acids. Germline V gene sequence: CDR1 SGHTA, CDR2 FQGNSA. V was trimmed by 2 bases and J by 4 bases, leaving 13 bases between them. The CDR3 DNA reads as TGTGCCAGCAGCTTAATTGTGGGAGGTGCAGATACGCAGTATTTT. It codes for CASSLIVGGADTQYF.